This T cell receptor (beta chain) was found in a study of cytomegalovirus exposure and HLA in healthy donors. Study background: As an earlier analysis found, about 190 million T cells yielded about 100 million unique TCR beta sequences.

V lost 4 bases, J lost 3 bases, and 16 bases lay in between. This CDR3 region has 15 residues. The V gene's germline CDR1 is MDHEN and CDR2 SYDVKM. Points on this clone: Its target is not known.

General study findings and limits: In a later analysis, DRB1 alleles had the most associated TCRs; HLA-C alleles the fewest. There were several of the most significant clusters that appeared linked to common viral pathogens in a later analysis. It was only CMV serostatus that was available as immune exposure information.

PCR amplification relied on 60 Vbeta primers (plus 13 Jbeta primers). Clones were sequenced by immunoSEQ multiplex PCR, and TCRdb holds only the in-frame ones, with some missing. Seen here are 120,000 or so clones, 50% to 75% observed once, and the top ten hold approximately 8%. This receptor was identified in a woman aged 40-49 years in good health and CMV-seropositive. This chain joins TRBV28 and TRBJ2-7; TRBD2 might be the D (6 bases). The sample consisted of PBMCs. CDR3 sequence reads: CASSYRTNWSYEQYF. The CDR3 DNA follows: TGTGCCAGCAGTTACCGGACTAACTGGAGCTACGAGCAGTACTTC.